This TCR beta chain was identified in a study of blood T cells in healthy people across ages. It was with a sample-barcoded 5' primer and a J-beta primer mix that a second PCR of about 6 to 12 cycles was run. TCRdb re-analysed the 5' RACE reads in MiXCR, keeping a single row per CDR3 protein. Of 1,800,000 or so distinct CDR3 sequences listed, around 42% are singletons. The V gene end was trimmed by 0 bases and the J gene end by 2 bases; junction bases not matched to a gene: 6. CDR3 size: 17 residues. Per germline, CDR1 MNHEY and CDR2 SVGEGT. The study isolated at least 6.5 million PBMCs from each sample.

The sequence came from a human donor in good health. J is TRBJ2-3 and V is TRBV6-2 or TRBV6-3, with TRBD2 identical over 9 bases. Sequencing was carried out using blood. The DNA for the CDR3 is TGTGCCAGCAGTTACTCCGGGCTAGCGGGGCTCACAGATACGCAGTATTTT. Amino acids: CASSYSGLAGLTDTQYF.